This T cell receptor (beta chain) derives from a study of vaccination and CD4 T cells after COVID-19. With the Oncomine TCR Beta short-read assay, DNA from cultured CD4+ T cells was sequenced. Each CDR3 protein is one row after TCRdb ran MiXCR on the PCR reads. This sample yields more than 10,000 distinct CDR3 sequences, of which roughly 30% are seen a single time; roughly 12% belongs to the top ten. Trimming took 2 bases from V and 6 from J, leaving 14 bases between them. CDR1 MDHEN and CDR2 SYDVKM come from the germline V gene. CDR3 size: 15 residues. Regarding this clonotype: The target antigen is unknown.

Treatment given: roughly ten-day PBMC culture with coronavirus spike peptide pools or control peptides (ViraFEST assay). Positive SARS-CoV-2 PCR tests in convalescent patients dated from March to December 2020, pre-Alpha, Beta and Delta. Here the sequenced sample was CD4+ T cells from blood, cultured in vitro, taken after SARS-CoV-2 vaccination. The chain carries TRBV28 and TRBJ1-5; perhaps TRBD1 as D (6 bases). This receptor was taken from a human donor who had recovered from COVID-19. CDR3 in amino acids: CASSLRGLRVQPQHF. In nucleotides, the CDR3 is TGTGCCAGCAGTTTACGGGGGCTGAGAGTTCAGCCCCAGCATTTT.